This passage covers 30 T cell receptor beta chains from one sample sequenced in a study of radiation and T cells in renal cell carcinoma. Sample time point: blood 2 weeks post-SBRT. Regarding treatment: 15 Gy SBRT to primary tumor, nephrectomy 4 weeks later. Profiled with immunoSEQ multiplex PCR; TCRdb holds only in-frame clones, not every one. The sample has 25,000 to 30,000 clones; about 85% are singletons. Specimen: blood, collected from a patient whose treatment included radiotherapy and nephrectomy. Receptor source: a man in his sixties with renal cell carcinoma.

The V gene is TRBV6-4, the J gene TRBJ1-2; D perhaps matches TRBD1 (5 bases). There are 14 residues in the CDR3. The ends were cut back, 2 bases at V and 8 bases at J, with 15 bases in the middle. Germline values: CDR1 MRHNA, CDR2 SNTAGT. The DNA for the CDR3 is TGTGCCAGCAGTGACCGGGCCGGGACGGAGGGCTACACCTTC. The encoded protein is CASSDRAGTEGYTF.

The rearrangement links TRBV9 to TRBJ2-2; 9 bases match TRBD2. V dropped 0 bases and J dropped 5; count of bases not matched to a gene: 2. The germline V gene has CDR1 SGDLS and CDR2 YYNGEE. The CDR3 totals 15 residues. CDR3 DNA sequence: TGTGCCAGCAGCGTAGGGACTAGCGTGACCGGGGAGCTGTTTTTT. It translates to CASSVGTSVTGELFF.

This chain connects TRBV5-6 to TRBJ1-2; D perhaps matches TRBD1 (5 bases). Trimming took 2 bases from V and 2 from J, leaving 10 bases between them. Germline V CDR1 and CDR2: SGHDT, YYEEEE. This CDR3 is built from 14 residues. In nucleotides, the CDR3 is TGTGCCAGCAGCTTAGTAGGGGTCAACTATGGCTACACCTTC. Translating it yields CASSLVGVNYGYTF.

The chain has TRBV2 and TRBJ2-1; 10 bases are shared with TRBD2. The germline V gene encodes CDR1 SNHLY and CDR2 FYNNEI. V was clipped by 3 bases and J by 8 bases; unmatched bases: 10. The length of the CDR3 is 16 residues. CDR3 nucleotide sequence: TGTGCCAGCAGTGACATCCAAGCGGGAGGGCCGTATGAGCAGTTCTTC. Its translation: CASSDIQAGGPYEQFF.

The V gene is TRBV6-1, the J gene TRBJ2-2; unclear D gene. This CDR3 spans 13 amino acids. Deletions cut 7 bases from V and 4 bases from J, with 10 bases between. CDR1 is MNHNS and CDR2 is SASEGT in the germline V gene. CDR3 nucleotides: TGTGCCAGCAAATTCTCTAGCACCGGGGAGCTGTTTTTT. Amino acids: CASKFSSTGELFF.

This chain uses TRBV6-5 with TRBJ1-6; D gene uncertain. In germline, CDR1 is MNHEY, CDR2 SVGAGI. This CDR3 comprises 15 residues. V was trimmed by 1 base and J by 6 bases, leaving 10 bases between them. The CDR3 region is CASSYWAMINSPLHF. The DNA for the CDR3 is TGTGCCAGCAGTTACTGGGCAATGATTAATTCACCCCTCCACTTT.

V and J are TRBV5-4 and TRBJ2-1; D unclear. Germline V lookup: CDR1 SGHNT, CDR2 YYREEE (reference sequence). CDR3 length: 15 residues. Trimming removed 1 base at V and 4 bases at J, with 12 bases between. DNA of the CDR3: TGTGCCAGCAGCTTGCAAGGATTTAGGTACAATGAGCAGTTCTTC. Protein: CASSLQGFRYNEQFF.

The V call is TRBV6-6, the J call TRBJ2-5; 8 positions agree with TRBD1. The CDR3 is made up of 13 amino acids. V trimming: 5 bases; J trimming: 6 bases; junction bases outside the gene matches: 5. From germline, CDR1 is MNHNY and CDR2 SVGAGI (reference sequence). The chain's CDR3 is CASSPDRGQTQYF. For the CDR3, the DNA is TGTGCCAGCAGTCCAGACAGGGGCCAGACCCAGTACTTC.

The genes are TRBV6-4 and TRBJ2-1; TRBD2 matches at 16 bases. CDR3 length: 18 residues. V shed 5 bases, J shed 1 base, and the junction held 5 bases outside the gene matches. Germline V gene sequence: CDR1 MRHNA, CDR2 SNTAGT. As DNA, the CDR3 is TGTGCCAGCAGTCCCGGGACTAGCGGGAGGGGGTCCTACAATGAGCAGTTCTTC. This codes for CASSPGTSGRGSYNEQFF.

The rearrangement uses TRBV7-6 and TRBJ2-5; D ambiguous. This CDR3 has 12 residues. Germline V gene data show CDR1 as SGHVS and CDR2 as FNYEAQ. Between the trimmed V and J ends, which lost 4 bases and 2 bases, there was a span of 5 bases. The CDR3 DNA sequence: TGTGCCAGCAGCTCGTTGCAAGAGACCCAGTACTTC. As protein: CASSSLQETQYF. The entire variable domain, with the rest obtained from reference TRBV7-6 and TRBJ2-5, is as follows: GAGVSQSPRYKVTKRGQDVALRCDPISGHVSLYWYRQALGQGPEFLTYFNYEAQQDKSGLPNDRFSAERPEGSISTLTIQRTEQRDSAMYRCASSSLQETQYFGPGTRLLVL.

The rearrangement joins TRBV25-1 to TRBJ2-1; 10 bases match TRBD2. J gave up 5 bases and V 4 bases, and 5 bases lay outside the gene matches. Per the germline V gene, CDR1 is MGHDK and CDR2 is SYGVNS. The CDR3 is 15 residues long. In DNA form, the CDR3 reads TGTGCCAGCAGTGGATGGACTAGCGGTCACAATGAGCAGTTCTTC. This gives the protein CASSGWTSGHNEQFF.

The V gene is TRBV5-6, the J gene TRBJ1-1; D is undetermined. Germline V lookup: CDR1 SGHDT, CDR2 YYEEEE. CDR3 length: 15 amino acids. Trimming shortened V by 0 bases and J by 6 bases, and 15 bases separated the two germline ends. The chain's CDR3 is CASSLAWPPGAEAFF. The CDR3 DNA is TGTGCCAGCAGCTTGGCCTGGCCCCCAGGCGCTGAAGCTTTCTTT.

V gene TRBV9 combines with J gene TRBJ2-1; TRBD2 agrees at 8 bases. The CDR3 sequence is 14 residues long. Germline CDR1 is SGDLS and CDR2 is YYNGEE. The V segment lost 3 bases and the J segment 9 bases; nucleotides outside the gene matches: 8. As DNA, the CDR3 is TGTGCCAGCAGCGATGCCAGCGGGAGAGGTGAGCAGTTCTTC. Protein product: CASSDASGRGEQFF.

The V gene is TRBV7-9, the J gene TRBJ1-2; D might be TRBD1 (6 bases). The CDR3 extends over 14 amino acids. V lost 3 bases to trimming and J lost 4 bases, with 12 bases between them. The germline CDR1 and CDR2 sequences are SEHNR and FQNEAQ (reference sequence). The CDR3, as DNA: TGTGCCAGCAGCTTGACGGACAGATTCTATGGCTACACCTTC. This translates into CASSLTDRFYGYTF.

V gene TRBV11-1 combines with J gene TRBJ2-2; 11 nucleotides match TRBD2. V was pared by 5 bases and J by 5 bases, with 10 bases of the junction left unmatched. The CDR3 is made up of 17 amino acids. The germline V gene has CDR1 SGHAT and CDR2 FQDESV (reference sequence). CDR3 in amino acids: CASSPKNLAGGTGELFF. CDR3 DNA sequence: TGTGCCAGCAGCCCGAAAAACCTAGCGGGAGGTACCGGGGAGCTGTTTTTT.

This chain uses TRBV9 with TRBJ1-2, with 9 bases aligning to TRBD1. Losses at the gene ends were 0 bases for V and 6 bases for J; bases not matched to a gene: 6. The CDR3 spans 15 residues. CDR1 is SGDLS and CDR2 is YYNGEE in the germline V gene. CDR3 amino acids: CASSVVGQGKDGYTF. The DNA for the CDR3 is TGTGCCAGCAGCGTAGTGGGACAGGGTAAGGATGGCTACACCTTC.

CDR3 sequence reads: CASSLAHEPRTSTDTQYF. CDR3 bases: TGTGCCAGCAGCTTAGCCCACGAACCTCGGACGAGCACAGATACGCAGTATTTT. V usage is TRBV7-2 and J usage is TRBJ2-3, with D hard to call. CDR1 and CDR2 (germline): SGHTA, FQGNSA. V lost 0 bases, J lost 0 bases, and 16 bases lay in between. CDR3 length: 18 residues.

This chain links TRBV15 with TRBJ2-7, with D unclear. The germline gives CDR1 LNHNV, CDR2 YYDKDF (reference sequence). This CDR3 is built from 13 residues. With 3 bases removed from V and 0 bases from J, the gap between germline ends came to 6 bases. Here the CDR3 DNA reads TGTGCCACCAGCAGCCCGGGCTCCTACGAGCAGTACTTC. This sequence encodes CATSSPGSYEQYF.

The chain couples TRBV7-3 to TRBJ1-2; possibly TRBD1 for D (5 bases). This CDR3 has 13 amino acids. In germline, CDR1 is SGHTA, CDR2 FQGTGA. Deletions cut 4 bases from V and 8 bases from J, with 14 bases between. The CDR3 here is CASSSRGGEGYTF. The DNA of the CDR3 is TGTGCCAGCAGCTCAAGGGGAGGAGAGGGCTACACCTTC.

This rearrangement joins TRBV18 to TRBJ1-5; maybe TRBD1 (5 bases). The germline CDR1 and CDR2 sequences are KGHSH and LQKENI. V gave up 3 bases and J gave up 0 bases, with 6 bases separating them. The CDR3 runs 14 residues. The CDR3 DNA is TGTGCCAGCTCACCCGGGGGTAGCAATCAGCCCCAGCATTTT. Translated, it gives CASSPGGSNQPQHF.

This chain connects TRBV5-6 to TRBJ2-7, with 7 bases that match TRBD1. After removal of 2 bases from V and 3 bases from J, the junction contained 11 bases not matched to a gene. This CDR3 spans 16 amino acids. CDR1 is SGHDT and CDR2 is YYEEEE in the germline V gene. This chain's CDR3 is CASSLRTGAPYYEQYF. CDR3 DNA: TGTGCCAGCAGCTTACGAACAGGGGCTCCGTACTACGAGCAGTACTTC.

The CDR3 sequence: CASSPRTRSTIYF. DNA for the CDR3: TGTGCCAGTAGTCCCCGGACCCGCAGCACCATATATTTT. J is TRBJ1-3 and V is TRBV19; D call uncertain. The CDR3 spans 13 residues. In germline, CDR1 is LNHDA, CDR2 SQIVND (reference sequence). V was pared by 5 bases and J by 9 bases, with 14 bases between.

The CDR3 protein is CASSLGGWTEAFF. CDR3 coding DNA: TGTGCCAGCAGCTTAGGGGGCTGGACTGAAGCTTTCTTT. This chain connects TRBV7-9 to TRBJ1-1, with D perhaps matching TRBD1 (5 bases). From germline, CDR1 is SEHNR and CDR2 FQNEAQ (reference sequence). The V end lost 1 base, the J end lost 5 bases, and 8 bases lay between the germline ends. This CDR3 has 13 residues.

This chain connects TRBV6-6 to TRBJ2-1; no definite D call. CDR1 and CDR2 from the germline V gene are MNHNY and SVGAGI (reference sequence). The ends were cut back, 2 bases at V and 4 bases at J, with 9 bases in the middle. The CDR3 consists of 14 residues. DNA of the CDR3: TGTGCCAGCAGTTACCCTGATTCGTACAATGAGCAGTTCTTC. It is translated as CASSYPDSYNEQFF.

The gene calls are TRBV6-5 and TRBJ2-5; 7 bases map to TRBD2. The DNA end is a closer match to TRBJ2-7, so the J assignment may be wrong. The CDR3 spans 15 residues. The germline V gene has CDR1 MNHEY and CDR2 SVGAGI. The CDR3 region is CASSYSWLAVDEQYF. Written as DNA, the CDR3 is TGTGCCAGCAGTTACTCATGGCTAGCGGTTGACGAGCAGTACTTC.

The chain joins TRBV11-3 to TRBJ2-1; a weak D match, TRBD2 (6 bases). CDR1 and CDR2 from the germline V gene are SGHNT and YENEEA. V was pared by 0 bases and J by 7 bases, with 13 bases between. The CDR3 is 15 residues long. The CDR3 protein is CASSLESGRGNEQFF. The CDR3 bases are TGTGCCAGCAGCTTAGAGTCGGGTCGGGGGAATGAGCAGTTCTTC.

CDR3: CASSVAYGQGAIGGYTF. The CDR3 bases are TGTGCCAGCAGCGTAGCTTACGGACAGGGGGCGATTGGTGGCTACACCTTC. The chain is built from TRBV9 and TRBJ1-2; the match to TRBD1 covers 11 bases. The CDR3 extends over 17 amino acids. Losses at the gene ends were 0 bases for V and 7 bases for J; bases not matched to a gene: 11. Germline lookup yields CDR1 SGDLS and CDR2 YYNGEE.

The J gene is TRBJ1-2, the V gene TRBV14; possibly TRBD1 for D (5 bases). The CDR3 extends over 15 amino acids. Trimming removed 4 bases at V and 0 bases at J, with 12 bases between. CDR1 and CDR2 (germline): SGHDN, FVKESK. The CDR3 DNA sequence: TGTGCCAGCAGCCCCTTGACAGTTACTAACTATGGCTACACCTTC. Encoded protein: CASSPLTVTNYGYTF.

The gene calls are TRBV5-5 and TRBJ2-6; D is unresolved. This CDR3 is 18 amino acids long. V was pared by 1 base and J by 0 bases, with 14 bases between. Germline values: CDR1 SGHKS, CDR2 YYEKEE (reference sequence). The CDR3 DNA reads TGTGCCAGCAGCTTGCGATTTCAGTCTCCCTCTGGGGCCAACGTCCTGACTTTC. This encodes CASSLRFQSPSGANVLTF.

This CDR3 reads CASSLYPPTGSSYEQYF. CDR3 sequence (DNA): TGTGCCAGCAGTTTATACCCGCCGACAGGGAGCTCCTACGAGCAGTACTTC. The rearrangement joins TRBV27 to TRBJ2-7; 7 bases map to TRBD1. There are 17 residues in the CDR3. Germline V gene sequence: CDR1 MNHEY, CDR2 SMNVEV (reference sequence). V trimming: 1 base; J trimming: 0 bases; junction bases outside the gene matches: 9.